Sequencing of this TCR beta chain was carried out in a study of beta chain features in type 1 diabetes. Study results and limitations: In all four CD4+ subsets, TCRB CDR3 length was significantly, moderately reduced in type 1 diabetes.

The CDR3 contains 13 residues. The V gene's germline CDR1 is SGHAT and CDR2 FQNNGV. V dropped 8 bases and J dropped 6 bases, with 11 bases sitting between them. Expressed TCRB transcripts were sequenced because the entire RNA isolate underwent reverse transcription. Method: immunoSEQ multiplex PCR; TCRdb's copy keeps in-frame clones and lacks some. Of 400,000 or so clones in the sample, roughly 12% were seen once. Concerning this clone: The antigen remains unidentified.

The sample was naive CD4+ T cells from blood. This receptor was taken from a woman between 18 and 29 years old with type 1 diabetes. The rearrangement uses TRBV11-2 and TRBJ2-6; tentatively, D is TRBD2 (6 bases). The CDR3 region is CASRRGSANVLTF. The DNA for the CDR3 is TGTGCCAGCCGGAGGGGTTCGGCCAACGTCCTGACTTTC.